The clone carrying this T cell receptor beta chain came up once. Its antigen remains unidentified. V lost 7 bases and J lost 6, with 19 bases in between. This CDR3 contains 14 residues. The sample is drawn from a study of T cells in Graves' hyperthyroidism and ophthalmopathy. Whole-study findings and limits: The model's output predicted ophthalmopathy at a median of 6.5 months prior to onset. From stable hyperthyroidism, ophthalmopathy was set apart by a 13 V-J model. Most expanded thyroid clonotypes above 0.001 recurred in blood.

RNA transcripts gave rise to amplified TCR beta CDR3 regions. The HTBI primer set served for first-round RT-PCR of the TCR CDR3. MiXCR was run by TCRdb on the multiplex PCR reads, yielding one entry per CDR3 protein. The data hold hundreds of thousands of distinct CDR3 sequences, with roughly 14% observed a single time. The gene calls are TRBV12-3 or TRBV12-4 and TRBJ2-7; possibly TRBD2 for D (5 bases). Sequenced sample: blood. The receptor's source is a woman aged 35 to 49 with Graves' ophthalmopathy. CDR3 sequence (DNA): TGTGCCAGCAACGAGGGCCCGGGTGTCGGCGAGCAGTACTTC. Residues: CASNEGPGVGEQYF.